These 3 T cell receptor beta chains came from one sample sequenced in a study of T cell responses to AZD1222 COVID-19 vaccine. Profiled with immunoSEQ multiplex PCR; TCRdb holds only in-frame clones, not every one. This sample has some 140,000 clones, with more than 85% found just once. Sequenced material: peripheral blood, taken on day 0 of AZD1222 vaccination. The receptors come from an adult in good health.

This clone was picked up one time. V is TRBV19 and J is TRBJ1-6, with 9 bases that match TRBD1. There are 15 residues in the CDR3. V was pared by 3 bases and J by 9 bases, with 6 bases of the junction left unmatched. Germline-derived CDR1 and CDR2 are LNHDA and SQIVND (reference sequence). For the CDR3, the DNA is TGTGCCAGTAGTATGGGGGACAGGGAAGGTTCACCCCTCCACTTT. This codes for CASSMGDREGSPLHF.

The chain carries TRBV11-3 and TRBJ1-2; TRBD1 aligns across 7 bases. V lost 5 bases to trimming and J lost 3 bases; unmatched junction nucleotides: 12. Germline-derived CDR1 and CDR2 are SGHNT and YENEEA. This CDR3 is built from 16 residues. CDR3 sequence (DNA): TGTGCCAGCAGCCACTACCTTCGACAGGGCGACTATGGCTACACCTTC. Protein: CASSHYLRQGDYGYTF.

The chain combines TRBV28 with TRBJ1-1; no firm D call. Looked up from germline, CDR1 is MDHEN and CDR2 is SYDVKM. This CDR3 region has 15 residues. The V end was cut by 6 bases, the J end by 1 base, with 15 bases between. CDR3 in DNA: TGTGCCAGCAGAGATTTTAGGACCTCGAACACTGAAGCTTTCTTT. The encoded protein is CASRDFRTSNTEAFF.